The rows below give T cell receptor beta chains drawn from one sample of a study of cytomegalovirus exposure and HLA in healthy donors. Libraries were prepared by immunoSEQ multiplex PCR; TCRdb keeps only in-frame clonotypes and omits some of them. The table includes roughly 140,000 clones, roughly 86% detected once. The material sequenced was PBMCs. The receptors here all came from a man between 18 and 29 years old in good health and CMV-seropositive. Both conserved end residues are part of each CDR3. The D gene is left open where the match is weak. Rows give clone size only sometimes, using once, few, many, or a class for an expanded clone.

>TRBJ2-5|-|-|TRBV7-6
CASSLLREETQYF
TGTGCCAGCAGCTTATTAAGGGAGGAGACCCAGTACTTC
>TRBJ2-5|TRBD1|few|TRBV5-1
CASSLGQGGETQYF
TGCGCCAGCAGCCTAGGACAGGGCGGGGAGACCCAGTACTTC
>TRBJ2-3|TRBD1|-|TRBV9
CASSVGGTGPADTQYF
TGTGCCAGCAGCGTAGGTGGGACAGGCCCCGCAGATACGCAGTATTTT
>TRBJ1-2|-|-|TRBV29-1
CSDNRENYGYTF
TGCAGCGACAACAGGGAAAACTATGGCTACACCTTC
>TRBJ2-3|TRBD2|-|TRBV6-5
CASSPLAGYDTQYF
TGTGCCAGCAGTCCACTAGCGGGATATGATACGCAGTATTTT
>TRBJ1-2|TRBD1|-|TRBV25-1
CASSEHGTANNYGYTF
TGTGCCAGCAGTGAGCACGGGACAGCGAATAACTATGGCTACACCTTC
>TRBJ1-1|TRBD1|-|TRBV2
CASSVWTGDTEAFF
TGTGCCAGCAGTGTCTGGACAGGGGACACTGAAGCTTTCTTT
>TRBJ1-2|-|once|TRBV18
CASSPRVGLGDNYGYTF
TGTGCCAGCTCACCCCGTGTAGGACTCGGCGATAACTATGGCTACACCTTC
>TRBJ2-6|TRBD1|-|TRBV25-1
CASSRTGGSGANVLTF
TGTGCCAGCAGTCGGACAGGAGGCTCTGGGGCCAACGTCCTGACTTTC
>TRBJ1-5|-|-|TRBV2
CASKQGLSNQPQHF
TGTGCCAGCAAGCAGGGTTTGAGCAATCAGCCCCAGCATTTT
>TRBJ1-2|TRBD1|-|TRBV9
CASSPRGQLTGGYTF
TGTGCCAGCAGCCCCCGGGGACAGTTAACAGGAGGCTACACCTTC
>TRBJ1-1|-|-|TRBV14
CASSQESYIRYTEAFF
TGTGCCAGCAGCCAAGAGTCCTATATCCGGTACACTGAAGCTTTCTTT
>TRBJ1-5|-|-|TRBV30
CAWSVRGWSNQPQHF
TGTGCCTGGAGTGTACGGGGGTGGAGCAATCAGCCCCAGCATTTT
>TRBJ1-1|TRBD1|-|TRBV27
CASRTWDRGIANTEAFF
TGTGCCAGCCGCACCTGGGACAGGGGGATCGCGAACACTGAAGCTTTCTTT
>TRBJ2-5|-|-|TRBV27
CASSLSFPGQGGLETQYF
TGTGCCAGCAGTTTATCCTTCCCCGGACAGGGAGGGTTGGAGACCCAGTACTTC
>TRBJ2-1|-|-|TRBV7-9
CASSSDTGADEQFF
TGTGCCAGCAGCTCCGACACAGGAGCCGATGAGCAGTTCTTC
>TRBJ2-1|-|-|TRBV7-9
CASSFRTANEQFF
TGTGCCAGCAGCTTCCGGACAGCTAATGAGCAGTTCTTC
>TRBJ2-5|TRBD1|-|TRBV28
CASRLPDRGKETQYF
TGTGCCAGCAGACTCCCCGACAGGGGGAAAGAGACCCAGTACTTC
>TRBJ2-7|-|-|TRBV11-2
CASSLEERLAGQYF
TGTGCCAGCAGCTTGGAGGAGAGGCTCGCAGGGCAGTACTTC
>TRBJ1-5|-|-|TRBV18
CASSPEETGHQPQHF
TGTGCCAGCTCACCGGAGGAGACAGGTCATCAGCCCCAGCATTTT
>TRBJ2-4|-|-|TRBV18
CASSPTTGRGHAPNIQYF
TGTGCCAGCTCACCGACGACAGGGCGGGGTCACGCTCCAAACATTCAGTACTTC
>TRBJ2-5|-|-|TRBV6-1
CASSGDFRGETQYF
TGTGCCAGCAGCGGGGACTTTCGAGGAGAGACCCAGTACTTC
>TRBJ2-1|TRBD2|-|TRBV4-2
CASSPTSGSDNEQFF
TGTGCCAGCAGCCCGACTAGCGGGAGCGATAATGAGCAGTTCTTC
>TRBJ2-7|-|-|TRBV7-2
CASSLGLVGSYEQYF
TGTGCCAGCAGCTTAGGGCTAGTTGGCTCCTACGAGCAGTACTTC
>TRBJ2-1|TRBD2|-|TRBV6-5
CASSRLAGYNEQFF
TGTGCCAGCAGCAGACTAGCGGGGTACAATGAGCAGTTCTTC
>TRBJ1-1|TRBD1|-|TRBV7-3
CASSPTGVWTEAFF
TGTGCCAGCAGCCCAACAGGGGTGTGGACTGAAGCTTTCTTT
>TRBJ1-2|-|few|TRBV2
CASSEYTSEYGYTF
TGTGCCAGCAGTGAGTACACGTCAGAATATGGCTACACCTTC
>TRBJ2-3|TRBD2|few|TRBV30
CAREGTDTSTDTQYF
TGTGCCCGGGAGGGTACAGACACTAGCACAGATACGCAGTATTTT